This record covers a single T cell receptor (beta chain). The antigen remains unidentified. This record comes from a study of shared clonotypes between healthy human individuals. Study as a whole: The study used three CD4 naive, three CD4 memory, two CD8 naive and one CD8 memory plate per donor. Findings of the study overall: The diversity represented, both genetic and in exposure history, was limited by few donors.

This CDR3 is 16 amino acids long. Trimming cost V 4 bases and J 8 bases; bases outside gene matches: 13. From germline, CDR1 is LNHDA and CDR2 SQIVND (reference sequence). The naive CD8 subset, CD45RO-negative cells positively selected for CCR7, excluded terminally differentiated effector memory CD45RA+ cells. The genomic DNA of each subset was split evenly across several immunoSEQ plates. Around 30,000 T cell genomes, or roughly 200 ng DNA, went into the sorted-subset replicate PCRs. Data came from immunoSEQ multiplex PCR; TCRdb stores just in-frame clones and leaves some out. The sample comprises millions of clones, approximately 94% of which are singletons, and over 1.5% rests with the top ten.

Sequencing was done on a sample of naive CD8+ T cells from PBMCs. The J gene is TRBJ2-2, the V gene TRBV19; 7 bases agree with TRBD1. This clonotype was sampled from a man younger than 30 in good health. Some clones in this sample may be carry-over from other donors' samples. The CDR3 sequence: CASSSPDRDQMGELFF. CDR3 DNA sequence: TGTGCCAGTAGTAGCCCCGACAGGGACCAAATGGGGGAGCTGTTTTTT.